This T cell receptor (beta chain) originates from a study of lymphopenia after photon versus proton radiotherapy. Trimming cost V 3 bases and J 7 bases, with 12 bases left between them. Germline V gene data show CDR1 as MDHEN and CDR2 as SYDVKM. CDR3 length equals 14 residues. Assay: immunoSEQ multiplex PCR; the TCRdb copy retains only in-frame clones and omits some. Of about 60,000 clones listed, roughly 84% are singletons. Overall study findings and caveats: Only patients who died were analyzed for survival; proton advantage is unproven.

About this clone: Its matching antigen is unknown.

The clonotype originates from a man in his sixties with pancreatic cancer. This specimen was peripheral blood, taken from a patient treated with proton-based radiotherapy. The chain carries TRBV28 and TRBJ1-4; a weak D match, TRBD1 (6 bases). CDR3 DNA sequence: TGTGCCAGCAGTTTTGGGGGGGCTCGTGAAAAACTGTTTTTT. Amino acid sequence: CASSFGGAREKLFF.